The clone carrying this T cell receptor beta chain was detected a few times. The antigen is not known. From germline, CDR1 is SNHLY and CDR2 FYNNEI. The CDR3 spans 11 residues. V lost 6 bases to trimming and J lost 5 bases, with 7 bases between them. The entry originates in a study of beta chain features in type 1 diabetes. Notes on the study in general: The analysis here could not establish whether HLA type shapes TCRB rearrangement. Shorter TCRB CDR3s, moderately but significantly so, were found in Type 1 diabetes patients in all four CD4+ subsets.

The authors sorted CD4+ naive, central memory, regulatory and stem cell-like memory cells via CD45RO/CCR7/CD25/CD127/CD95/CD27. The study reverse transcribed the entire isolated RNA, so it sequenced expressed TCRB transcripts. TCRdb keeps only in-frame clones here, not all; method: immunoSEQ multiplex PCR. The sample contains 860,000 or so clones, about 17% of which appear only once. Material for sequencing was naive CD4+ T cells from blood. This TCR was recovered from a woman in her late teens or twenties in good health. The chain carries TRBV2 and TRBJ2-5; either TRBD1 or TRBD2 may fit D (5 bases each). The CDR3 reads CASSGAETQYF. DNA for the CDR3: TGTGCCAGCAGCGGGGCGGAGACCCAGTACTTC.